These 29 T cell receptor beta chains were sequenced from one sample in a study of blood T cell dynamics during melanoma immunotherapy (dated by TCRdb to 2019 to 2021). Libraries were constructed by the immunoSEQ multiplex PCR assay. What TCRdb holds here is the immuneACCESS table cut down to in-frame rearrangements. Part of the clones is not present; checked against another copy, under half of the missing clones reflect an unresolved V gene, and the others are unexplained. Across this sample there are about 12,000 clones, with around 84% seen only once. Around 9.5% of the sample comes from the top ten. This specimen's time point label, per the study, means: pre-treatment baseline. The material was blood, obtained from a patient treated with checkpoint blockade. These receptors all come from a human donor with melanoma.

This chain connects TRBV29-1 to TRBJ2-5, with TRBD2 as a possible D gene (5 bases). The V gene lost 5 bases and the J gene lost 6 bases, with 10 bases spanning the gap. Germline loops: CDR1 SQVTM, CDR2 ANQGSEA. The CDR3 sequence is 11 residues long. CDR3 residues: CSVPGFQTQYF. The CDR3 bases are TGCAGCGTTCCGGGGTTCCAGACCCAGTACTTC. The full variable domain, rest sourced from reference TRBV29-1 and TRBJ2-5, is SAVISQKPSRDICQRGTSLTIQCQVDSQVTMMFWYRQQPGQSLTLIATANQGSEATYESGFVIDKFPISRPNLTFSTLTVSNMSPEDSSIYLCSVPGFQTQYFGPGTRLLVL.

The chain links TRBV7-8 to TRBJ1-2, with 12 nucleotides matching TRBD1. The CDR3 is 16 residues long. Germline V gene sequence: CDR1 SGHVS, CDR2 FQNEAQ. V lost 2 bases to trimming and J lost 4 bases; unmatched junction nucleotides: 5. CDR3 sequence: CASSLLGQGAIYGYTF. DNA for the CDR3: TGTGCCAGCAGCTTATTGGGACAGGGGGCGATCTATGGCTACACCTTC.

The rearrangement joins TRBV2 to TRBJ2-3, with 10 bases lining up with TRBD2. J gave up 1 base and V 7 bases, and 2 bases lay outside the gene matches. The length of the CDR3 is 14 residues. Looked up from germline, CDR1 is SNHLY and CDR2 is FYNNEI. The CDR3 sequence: CASIAGGRTDTQYF. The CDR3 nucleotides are TGTGCCAGCATAGCGGGGGGACGCACAGATACGCAGTATTTT.

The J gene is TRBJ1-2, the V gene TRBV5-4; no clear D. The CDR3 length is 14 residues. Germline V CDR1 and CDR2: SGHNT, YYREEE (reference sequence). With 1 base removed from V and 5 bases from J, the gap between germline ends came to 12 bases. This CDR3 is CASSLSGRGYGYTF. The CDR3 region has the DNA TGTGCCAGCAGCTTGAGCGGACGAGGATATGGCTACACCTTC.

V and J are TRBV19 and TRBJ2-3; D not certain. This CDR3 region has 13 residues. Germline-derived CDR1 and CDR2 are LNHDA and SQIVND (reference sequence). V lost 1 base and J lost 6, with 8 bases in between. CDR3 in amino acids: CASSIGFADTQYF. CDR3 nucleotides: TGTGCCAGTAGTATAGGTTTTGCGGATACGCAGTATTTT.

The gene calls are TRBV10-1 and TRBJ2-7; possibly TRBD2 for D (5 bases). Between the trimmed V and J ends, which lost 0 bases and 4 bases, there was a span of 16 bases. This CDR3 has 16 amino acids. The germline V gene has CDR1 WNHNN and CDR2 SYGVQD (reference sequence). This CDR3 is CASSESVDTGNYEQYF. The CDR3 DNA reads TGCGCCAGCAGTGAGTCGGTAGACACGGGGAATTACGAGCAGTACTTC.

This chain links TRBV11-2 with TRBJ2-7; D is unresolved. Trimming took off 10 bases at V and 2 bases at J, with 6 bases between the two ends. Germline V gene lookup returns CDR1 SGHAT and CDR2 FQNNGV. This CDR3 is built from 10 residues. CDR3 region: CATGTYEQYF. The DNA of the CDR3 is TGTGCCACGGGTACCTACGAGCAGTACTTC.

CDR3 protein: CASRRTSGRAITDTQYF. The CDR3 region has the DNA TGTGCCAGCAGAAGGACTAGCGGGAGGGCGATAACAGATACGCAGTATTTT. This chain connects TRBV11-2 to TRBJ2-3, with 15 bases lining up with TRBD2. V trimming: 6 bases; J trimming: 3 bases; junction bases outside the gene matches: 7. The CDR3 consists of 17 residues. Per the germline V gene, CDR1 is SGHAT and CDR2 is FQNNGV.

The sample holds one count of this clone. The chain's CDR3 is CASSSIRQGVFDTQYF. For the CDR3, the DNA is TGTGCCAGCAGCTCTATCCGACAGGGGGTTTTCGATACGCAGTATTTT. The J gene is TRBJ2-3, the V gene TRBV5-6, with 9 bases that match TRBD1. J lost 6 bases, V lost 3 bases, and 11 bases had no gene match. Looked up from germline, CDR1 is SGHDT and CDR2 is YYEEEE. The CDR3 totals 16 residues.

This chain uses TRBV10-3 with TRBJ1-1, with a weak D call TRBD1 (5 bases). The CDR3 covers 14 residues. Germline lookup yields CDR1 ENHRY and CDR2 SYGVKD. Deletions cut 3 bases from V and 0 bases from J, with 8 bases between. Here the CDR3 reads CAISEWGMNTEAFF. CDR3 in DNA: TGTGCCATCAGTGAATGGGGGATGAACACTGAAGCTTTCTTT.

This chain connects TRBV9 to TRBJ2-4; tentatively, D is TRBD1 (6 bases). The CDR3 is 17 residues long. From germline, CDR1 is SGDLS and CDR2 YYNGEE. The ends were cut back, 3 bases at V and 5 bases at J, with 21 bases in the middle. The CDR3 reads CASSGGEGQGLQNIQYF. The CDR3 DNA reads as TGTGCCAGCAGCGGCGGCGAAGGCCAGGGGCTGCAAAACATTCAGTACTTC. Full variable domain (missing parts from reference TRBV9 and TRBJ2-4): DSGVTQTPKHLITATGQRVTLRCSPRSGDLSVYWYQQSLDQGLQFLIQYYNGEERAKGNILERFSAQQFPDLHSELNLSSLELGDSALYFCASSGGEGQGLQNIQYFGAGTRLSVL.

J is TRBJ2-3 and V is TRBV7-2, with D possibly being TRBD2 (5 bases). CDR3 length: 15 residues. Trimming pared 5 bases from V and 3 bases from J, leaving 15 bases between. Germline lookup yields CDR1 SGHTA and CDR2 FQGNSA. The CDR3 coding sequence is TGTGCCAGCAGCGTCGGGATCGGCGAGACAGATACGCAGTATTTT. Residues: CASSVGIGETDTQYF.

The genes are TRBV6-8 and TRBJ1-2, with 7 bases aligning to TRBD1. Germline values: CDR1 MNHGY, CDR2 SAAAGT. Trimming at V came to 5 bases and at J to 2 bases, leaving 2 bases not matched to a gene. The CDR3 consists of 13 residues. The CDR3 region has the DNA TGTGCCAGCAGTCCGACAGGGAACTATGGCTACACCTTC. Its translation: CASSPTGNYGYTF.

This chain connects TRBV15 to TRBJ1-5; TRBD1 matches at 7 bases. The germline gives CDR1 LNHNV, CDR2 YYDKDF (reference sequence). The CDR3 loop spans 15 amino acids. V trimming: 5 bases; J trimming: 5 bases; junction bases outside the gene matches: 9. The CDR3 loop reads CATSPAQGGDQPQHF. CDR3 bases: TGTGCCACCAGCCCAGCCCAGGGGGGGGATCAGCCCCAGCATTTT.

CDR3 coding DNA: TGTGCCAGCAGCCCAAGGGACCACTCCTACGAGCAGTACTTC. It is translated as CASSPRDHSYEQYF. This chain joins TRBV7-9 and TRBJ2-7; D is possibly TRBD1 or TRBD2 (5 bases each). Trimming stripped 5 bases from V and 0 bases from J, with 11 bases between. CDR1 and CDR2 (germline): SEHNR, FQNEAQ (reference sequence). The CDR3 extends over 14 amino acids. Variable domain in full (rest from reference TRBV7-9 and TRBJ2-7): DTGVSQNPRHKITKRGQNVTFRCDPISEHNRLYWYRQTLGQGPEFLTYFQNEAQLEKSRLLSDRFSAERPKGSFSTLEIQRTEQGDSAMYLCASSPRDHSYEQYFGPGTRLTVT.

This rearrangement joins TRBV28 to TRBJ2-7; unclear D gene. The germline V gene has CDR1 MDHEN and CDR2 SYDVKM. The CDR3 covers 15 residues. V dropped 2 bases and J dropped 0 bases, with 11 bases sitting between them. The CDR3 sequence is CASSLRPPNSYEQYF. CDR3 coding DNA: TGTGCCAGCAGTTTAAGGCCCCCGAACTCCTACGAGCAGTACTTC.

The CDR3 DNA sequence: TGTGCCAGCAGCTTAGGGCCTGTACGTGAGCAGTTCTTC. It encodes CASSLGPVREQFF. The gene calls are TRBV7-2 and TRBJ2-1; D is unresolved. The CDR3 runs to 13 residues. V dropped 1 base and J dropped 9 bases, with 10 bases sitting between them. In germline, CDR1 is SGHTA, CDR2 FQGNSA.

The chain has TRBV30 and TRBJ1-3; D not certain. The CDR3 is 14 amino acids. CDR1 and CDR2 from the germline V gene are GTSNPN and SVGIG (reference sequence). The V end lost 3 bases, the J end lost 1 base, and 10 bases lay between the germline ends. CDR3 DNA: TGTGCCTGGAGAGTCAGTGCGTCTGGAAACACCATATATTTT. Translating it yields CAWRVSASGNTIYF.

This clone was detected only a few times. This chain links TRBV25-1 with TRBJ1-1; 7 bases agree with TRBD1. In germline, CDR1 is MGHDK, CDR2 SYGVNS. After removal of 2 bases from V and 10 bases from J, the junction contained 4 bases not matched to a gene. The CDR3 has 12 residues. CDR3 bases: TGTGCCAGCAGTGAAGACAGGGAGGTAGCTTTCTTT. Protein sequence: CASSEDREVAFF.

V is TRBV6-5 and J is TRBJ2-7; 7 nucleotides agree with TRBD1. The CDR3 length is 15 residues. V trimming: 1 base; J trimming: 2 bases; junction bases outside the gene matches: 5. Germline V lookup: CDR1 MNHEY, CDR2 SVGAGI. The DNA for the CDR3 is TGTGCCAGCAGTTACTTGAGGACAGGCACCTACGAGCAGTACTTC. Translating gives CASSYLRTGTYEQYF.

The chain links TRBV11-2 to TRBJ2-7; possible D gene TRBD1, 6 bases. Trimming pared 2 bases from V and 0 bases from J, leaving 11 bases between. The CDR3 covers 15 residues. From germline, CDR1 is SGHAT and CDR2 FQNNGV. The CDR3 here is CASSLSGDSSYEQYF. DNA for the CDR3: TGTGCCAGCAGCTTATCAGGGGATAGCTCCTACGAGCAGTACTTC.

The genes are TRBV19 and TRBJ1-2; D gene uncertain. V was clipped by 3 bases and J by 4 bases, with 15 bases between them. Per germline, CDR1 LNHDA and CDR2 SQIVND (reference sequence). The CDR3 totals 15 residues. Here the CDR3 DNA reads TGTGCCAGTAGTATTCGGCCAGGAGGGAGCTATGGCTACACCTTC. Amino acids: CASSIRPGGSYGYTF.

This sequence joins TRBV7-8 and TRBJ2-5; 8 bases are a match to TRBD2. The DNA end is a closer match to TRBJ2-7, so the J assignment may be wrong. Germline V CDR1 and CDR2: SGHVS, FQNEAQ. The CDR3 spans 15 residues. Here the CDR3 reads CASTSAGAGFYEQYF. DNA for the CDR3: TGTGCCAGCACCTCAGCGGGAGCAGGATTCTACGAGCAGTACTTC.

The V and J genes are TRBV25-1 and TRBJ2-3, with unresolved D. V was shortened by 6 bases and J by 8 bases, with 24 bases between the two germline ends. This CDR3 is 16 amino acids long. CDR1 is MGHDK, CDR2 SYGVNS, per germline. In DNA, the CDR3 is TGTGCCAGCAGCAAACCCGCAGGTTTTGCTTCCGGTACGCAGTATTTT. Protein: CASSKPAGFASGTQYF.

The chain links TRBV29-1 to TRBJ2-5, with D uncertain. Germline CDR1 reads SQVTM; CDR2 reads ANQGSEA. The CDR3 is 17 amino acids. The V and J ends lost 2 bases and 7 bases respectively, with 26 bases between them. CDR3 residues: CSVELAERTRDPGTQYF. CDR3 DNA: TGCAGCGTTGAATTGGCAGAAAGAACAAGAGACCCGGGGACCCAGTACTTC.

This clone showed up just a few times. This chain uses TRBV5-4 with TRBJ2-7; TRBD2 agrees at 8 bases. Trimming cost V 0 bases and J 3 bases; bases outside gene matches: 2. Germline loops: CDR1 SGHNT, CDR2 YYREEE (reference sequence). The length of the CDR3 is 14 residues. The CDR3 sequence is CASSLVGTSYEQYF. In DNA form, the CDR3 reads TGTGCCAGCAGCTTGGTTGGGACTAGCTACGAGCAGTACTTC.

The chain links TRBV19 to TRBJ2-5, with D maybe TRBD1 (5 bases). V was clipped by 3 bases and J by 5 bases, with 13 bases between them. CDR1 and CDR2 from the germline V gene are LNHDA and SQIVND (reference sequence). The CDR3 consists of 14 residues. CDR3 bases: TGTGCCAGTAGTATCCGGTCAGGGCTTGAGACCCAGTACTTC. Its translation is CASSIRSGLETQYF.

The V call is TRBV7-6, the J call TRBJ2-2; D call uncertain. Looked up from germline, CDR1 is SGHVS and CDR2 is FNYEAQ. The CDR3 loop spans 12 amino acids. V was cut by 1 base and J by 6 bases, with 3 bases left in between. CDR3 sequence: CASSLEPGELFF. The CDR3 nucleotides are TGTGCCAGCAGCTTAGAGCCCGGGGAGCTGTTTTTT.

CDR3 bases: TGTGCCAGCAGCCAAACGAAAAGGGGCCATTACAATGAGCAGTTCTTC. It codes for CASSQTKRGHYNEQFF. The J gene is TRBJ2-1, the V gene TRBV28; D might be TRBD1 (5 bases). V shed 6 bases and J shed 4 bases, with 19 bases lying between them. The CDR3 spans 16 residues. Germline lookup yields CDR1 MDHEN and CDR2 SYDVKM.